A single sample gave rise to the 8 T cell receptor beta chains below, sequenced in a study of blood T cells in healthy people across ages (dated by TCRdb to the mid-2010s). Libraries were constructed by 5' RACE. This sample was sequenced with an Illumina HiSeq 2500. The second PCR ran for about 6 to 11 cycles and used a J-beta primer mix along with a sample-barcoded 5' primer. The public reads were reanalyzed by TCRdb: fastp trimming at Q25, MiXCR alignment, in-frame beta chains only. Duplicate CDR3 protein sequences are folded into a single record with the most common DNA and genes. This sample is represented by 450,000 to 600,000 distinct CDR3 sequences; roughly a quarter of them were singletons. Of the sample, approximately 3.5% is held by the ten largest clones. The data also belong to a second study, concerning T cells of mothers and their children.

Sequencing was done on a sample of blood. The source is a boy between 2 and 10 years old in good health.

The chain recombines TRBV10-3 with TRBJ2-5, with D perhaps given as TRBD1 or TRBD2 (5 bases each). This CDR3 has 15 amino acids. V lost 6 bases and J lost 5, with 19 bases in between. Germline CDR1 reads ENHRY; CDR2 reads SYGVKD. CDR3 coding DNA: TGTGCCATCAGCGCCGGGACGGGGCAGTGGGAGACCCAGTACTTC. This codes for CAISAGTGQWETQYF.

This clonotype was picked up a small number of times. This chain joins TRBV4-1 and TRBJ1-4, with D unclear. The V end was cut by 3 bases, the J end by 5 bases, with 13 bases between. Germline CDR1 is MGHRA and CDR2 is YSYEKL. The CDR3 totals 15 residues. The CDR3 loop is CASSQVESRNEKLFF. CDR3 nucleotides: TGCGCCAGCAGCCAGGTGGAATCCCGAAATGAAAAACTGTTTTTT.

V gene TRBV29-1 combines with J gene TRBJ2-5; D is perhaps TRBD2 (6 bases). The DNA end is more similar to TRBJ2-1, so the J call may be wrong. This CDR3 region has 12 residues. The germline V gene encodes CDR1 SQVTM and CDR2 ANQGSEA. The CDR3 DNA reads as TGCAGCGTTGAGGAGGGCCGGAATGAGCAGTTCTTC. Translation gives CSVEEGRNEQFF.

This clonotype appeared a few times. The rearrangement links TRBV29-1 to TRBJ2-2, with TRBD1 as a possible D gene (5 bases). Germline V gene data show CDR1 as SQVTM and CDR2 as ANQGSEA. Trimming pared 6 bases from V and 6 bases from J, leaving 11 bases between. CDR3 length equals 12 residues. The CDR3 DNA follows: TGCAGCGTGGCAGGGATGGCCGGGGAGCTGTTTTTT. It encodes CSVAGMAGELFF.

This clonotype was counted between two and nine times. The V gene is TRBV29-1, the J gene TRBJ2-3; the D gene is possibly TRBD1 (5 bases). The germline gives CDR1 SQVTM, CDR2 ANQGSEA. Trimming took off 5 bases at V and 0 bases at J, with 9 bases between the two ends. CDR3 length: 13 residues. DNA of the CDR3: TGCAGCGTTCGGTACAGGAGCACAGATACGCAGTATTTT. It translates to CSVRYRSTDTQYF.

This clonotype was counted a few times. The chain recombines TRBV19 with TRBJ2-1, with TRBD2 matching 7 bases. There are 14 residues in the CDR3. Germline CDR1 and CDR2: LNHDA and SQIVND (reference sequence). V lost 5 bases to trimming and J lost 6 bases; unmatched junction nucleotides: 7. CDR3: CASSLAREVNEQFF. DNA of the CDR3: TGTGCCAGTAGTCTCGCCCGGGAGGTCAATGAGCAGTTCTTC.

This chain joins TRBV27 and TRBJ1-4; weak D call: TRBD1 (6 bases). Trimming removed 4 bases from V and 0 bases from J, with 9 bases in between. The CDR3 covers 15 residues. Germline assignment: CDR1 MNHEY and CDR2 SMNVEV (reference sequence). CDR3 nucleotides: TGTGCCAGCAGTTACTCAGGGGCAACTAATGAAAAACTGTTTTTT. Encoded protein: CASSYSGATNEKLFF.

The chain joins TRBV4-1 to TRBJ2-1; 14 bases are shared with TRBD2. Trimming removed 3 bases from V and 0 bases from J; junction bases left unmatched: 7. Per the germline V gene, CDR1 is MGHRA and CDR2 is YSYEKL. The CDR3 consists of 19 residues. The DNA for the CDR3 is TGCGCCAGCAGCCACCCCGGACTAGCGGGAGGCGACTCCTACAATGAGCAGTTCTTC. Encoded protein: CASSHPGLAGGDSYNEQFF.